This T cell receptor (beta chain) was sequenced for a study of post-analysis software for immune sequencing data. Study-wide results and caveats: In patients, 4 to 6 TRBV segments were more frequent than in controls, with TRBV5-6, TRBV5-1 and TRBV20-1 among them. Relative to controls, patients with multiple sclerosis showed significantly lower normalized Chao1 diversity.

CDR3 size: 13 residues. CDR1 KGHDR and CDR2 SFDVKD come from the germline V gene. Unique molecular identifiers were present in the TCR beta cDNA libraries. MiXCR was run by TCRdb on the PCR reads, yielding one entry per CDR3 protein. The table includes around 770,000 distinct CDR3 sequences, 46% detected once. On this clonotype: What it recognizes is unknown.

This chain uses TRBV24-1 with TRBJ2-7; D unresolved. The J call may be mistaken, given a closer DNA end match to TRBJ2-5. The sample was blood. This sequence was found in a girl between 10 and 17 years old with multiple sclerosis. CDR3 amino acids: CATSEQFDETQYF. CDR3 DNA: TGTGCCACCAGTGAACAGTTTGATGAGACCCAGTACTTC.